Reported below is one T cell receptor beta chain. Its antigen remains unknown. This table comes from immunoSEQ multiplex PCR, and its TCRdb copy is limited to in-frame clones, with some not included. The sample lists 70,000 to 80,000 clones, 90% occurring once. The V end was cut by 6 bases, the J end by 3 bases, with 14 bases between. Germline loops: CDR1 LGHNT, CDR2 FRNRAP. The CDR3 is 14 residues long. The sample comes from a study of T cell clones after liver transplantation. On the study more broadly: Post-transplant blood was tracked for graft-donor-reactive T cell clones identified in a pre-transplant mixed lymphocyte reaction.

Study observations and caveats: Graft donor-reactive T cells may have migrated into the graft rather than being deleted. The donor-reactive repertoire was only partly measurable in a couple of subjects, lacking donor cells.

V gene TRBV12-5 combines with J gene TRBJ2-5, with TRBD2 as a possible D gene (6 bases). The origin of this receptor is a human donor who received a liver transplant. The input for sequencing was CD4+ T cells from blood, taken before liver transplant. In nucleotides, the CDR3 is TGTGCTAGTGGACCGGACGGGAGTAAAGAGACCCAGTACTTC. Translation: CASGPDGSKETQYF.